The 17 T cell receptor beta chains given below trace back to one sample, sequenced in a study of blood T cells in healthy people across ages (dated by TCRdb to the mid-2010s). The protocol used for the library was 5' RACE. Sequencing relied on an Illumina HiSeq 2500. A second PCR of roughly 6 to 11 cycles was performed with a sample-barcoded 5' primer and a J-beta primer mix. TCRdb reworked the public reads: Q25 trimming with fastp, MiXCR clone assembly, productive beta chains retained. Each CDR3 protein gets just one entry, which takes the most common genes and DNA from the rows behind it. This sample lists about 600,000 distinct CDR3 sequences; 47% were detected once. Jointly, the top ten make up 20% to 25% of the sample. Sequenced: blood. The receptors here all came from a man aged 80 or over in good health.

Here the CDR3 reads CSLAGKYTDTQYF. The CDR3 DNA reads TGCAGCTTAGCGGGAAAATACACAGATACGCAGTATTTT. The chain is built from TRBV29-1 and TRBJ2-3, with TRBD2 identical over 8 bases. V lost 8 bases and J lost 2; bases outside the gene matches: 6. The CDR3 is 13 amino acids. From germline, CDR1 is SQVTM and CDR2 ANQGSEA.

V usage is TRBV2 and J usage is TRBJ2-5; D is uncertain. The tail of the sequence fits TRBJ2-7 better, so the J call may be wrong. Germline CDR1 SNHLY, CDR2 FYNNEI. The CDR3 has 14 residues. CDR3 region: CASSEGGEVYEQYF. In DNA, the CDR3 is TGTGCCAGCAGTGAAGGAGGAGAGGTGTACGAGCAGTACTTC.

This rearrangement joins TRBV6-2 or TRBV6-3 to TRBJ2-1; D is unclear. Per the germline V gene, CDR1 is MNHEY and CDR2 is SVGEGT. Deletions cut 8 bases from V and 8 bases from J, with 19 bases between. This CDR3 is 14 amino acids long. CDR3 DNA sequence: TGTGCCAGCGTACTAAATACGGTCGGCGATGAGCAGTTCTTC. Protein: CASVLNTVGDEQFF.

This clonotype was detected a few times. This chain joins TRBV20-1 and TRBJ2-1; the match to TRBD1 covers 9 bases. Per the germline V gene, CDR1 is DFQATT and CDR2 is SNEGSKA (reference sequence). This CDR3 contains 16 residues. V gave up 2 bases and J gave up 3 bases; unmatched junction bases: 8. The CDR3 spells CSARRPGTGIYNEQFF. The DNA for the CDR3 is TGCAGTGCTAGACGGCCCGGGACAGGGATCTACAATGAGCAGTTCTTC.

This clonotype occurred a few times. The chain combines TRBV3-1 with TRBJ2-7; D is ambiguous. Looked up from germline, CDR1 is LGHDT and CDR2 is YNNKEL (reference sequence). Trimming left V 6 bases short and J 3 bases short, with 9 bases between. The CDR3 runs 12 residues. The CDR3 loop reads CASRDTLYEQYF. The CDR3, as DNA: TGTGCCAGCAGAGACACCCTCTACGAGCAGTACTTC.

The chain links TRBV7-6 to TRBJ2-5, with no clear D. The CDR3 is 13 amino acids. Per germline, CDR1 SGHVS and CDR2 FNYEAQ. The V end was cut by 1 base, the J end by 6 bases, with 9 bases between. The CDR3 bases are TGTGCCAGCAGCTTAGGATCGCGGAAGACCCAGTACTTC. This sequence encodes CASSLGSRKTQYF.

V usage is TRBV5-8 and J usage is TRBJ2-7, with TRBD1 identical over 7 bases. The CDR3 is 15 amino acids. V shed 4 bases, J shed 7 bases, and the junction held 14 bases outside the gene matches. CDR1 is SGHTS and CDR2 is YDEGEE in the germline V gene. The CDR3 loop is CASSQRQGQIREQYF. The CDR3 nucleotides are TGTGCCAGCAGCCAAAGACAGGGTCAGATCCGGGAGCAGTACTTC.

The rearrangement joins TRBV11-1 to TRBJ2-5; TRBD1 is a possible D gene (6 bases). V was clipped by 4 bases and J by 0 bases, with 15 bases between them. The CDR3 length is 16 residues. Germline CDR1 is SGHAT and CDR2 is FQDESV (reference sequence). DNA of the CDR3: TGTGCCAGCAGCTCGCGGACAGATTCGTACCAAGAGACCCAGTACTTC. As protein: CASSSRTDSYQETQYF.

This sequence joins TRBV24-1 and TRBJ2-7; tentative D call: TRBD2 (6 bases). With the DNA end fitting TRBJ2-5 better, the J assignment may be wrong. Germline CDR1 reads KGHDR; CDR2 reads SFDVKD. The CDR3 consists of 15 residues. The CDR3 DNA reads as TGTGCCACCAGTGATTTAACGGCGGGACCAGAGACCCAGTACTTC. The encoded protein is CATSDLTAGPETQYF.

The chain carries TRBV28 and TRBJ2-3; no clear D. The V gene lost 6 bases and the J gene lost 0 bases, with 13 bases spanning the gap. CDR1 is MDHEN, CDR2 SYDVKM, per germline. The CDR3 has 15 amino acids. Here the CDR3 reads CASSLPGASTDTQYF. DNA of the CDR3: TGTGCCAGCAGCTTGCCCGGAGCTAGCACAGATACGCAGTATTTT. Looking up the rest from reference TRBV28 and TRBJ2-3 gives the full variable domain: DVKVTQSSRYLVKRTGEKVFLECVQDMDHENMFWYRQDPGLGLRLIYFSYDVKMKEKGDIPEGYSVSREKKERFSLILESASTNQTSMYLCASSLPGASTDTQYFGPGTRLTVL.

The V gene is TRBV6-6, the J gene TRBJ1-2, with TRBD1 matching over 7 bases. Unmatched junction bases numbered 11, after V lost 4 bases and J lost 0 bases. CDR3 size: 17 residues. The germline V gene encodes CDR1 MNHNY and CDR2 SVGAGI (reference sequence). The CDR3 is CASSSLRTGLANYGYTF. The CDR3 coding sequence is TGTGCCAGCAGTTCCCTCAGGACAGGACTCGCTAACTATGGCTACACCTTC.

The chain carries TRBV20-1 and TRBJ2-7; a weak D match, TRBD2 (5 bases). The V gene lost 0 bases and the J gene lost 3 bases, with 12 bases spanning the gap. Germline values: CDR1 DFQATT, CDR2 SNEGSKA (reference sequence). This CDR3 has 14 amino acids. CDR3 nucleotides: TGCAGTGCTAGAGAGCCGGGATTCTTCTACGAGCAGTACTTC. Translated, it gives CSAREPGFFYEQYF.

This clonotype was detected only a few times. The chain couples TRBV14 to TRBJ2-4; D not certain. Germline loops: CDR1 SGHDN, CDR2 FVKESK. The germline V and J ends were trimmed by 1 base and 13 bases, with 11 bases remaining between them. The CDR3 totals 12 residues. The chain's CDR3 is CASSQVLGTQYF. The CDR3 DNA is TGTGCCAGCAGCCAAGTCTTGGGAACCCAGTACTTC.

The CDR3 protein is CASSESQGSYNEQFF. The CDR3 DNA is TGTGCCAGCAGTGAAAGCCAGGGCTCCTACAATGAGCAGTTCTTC. V is TRBV6-1 and J is TRBJ2-1; the D gene is possibly TRBD1 (5 bases). The CDR3 extends over 15 amino acids. Looked up from germline, CDR1 is MNHNS and CDR2 is SASEGT. Trimming stripped 2 bases from V and 0 bases from J, with 8 bases between.

V gene TRBV4-3 combines with J gene TRBJ1-6; D not resolved. Germline values: CDR1 LGHNA, CDR2 YSLEER. CDR3 length: 17 amino acids. Between the trimmed V and J ends, which lost 2 bases and 0 bases, there was a span of 11 bases. DNA for the CDR3: TGCGCCAGCAGCCAAAATTTCGTCAGCTCCTATAATTCACCCCTCCACTTT. Translation: CASSQNFVSSYNSPLHF.

The V call is TRBV20-1, the J call TRBJ2-1; D is possibly TRBD2 (5 bases). The ends were cut back, 0 bases at V and 13 bases at J, with 19 bases in the middle. Per germline, CDR1 DFQATT and CDR2 SNEGSKA (reference sequence). This CDR3 spans 14 amino acids. The CDR3 reads CSARDAVLAKTQFF. CDR3 nucleotides: TGCAGTGCTAGAGATGCGGTTCTAGCAAAGACCCAGTTCTTC.

The chain links TRBV4-2 to TRBJ2-5; D may correspond to TRBD1 or TRBD2 (5 bases each). Germline V gene sequence: CDR1 LGHNA, CDR2 YNFKEQ. This CDR3 contains 16 residues. Trimming cost V 5 bases and J 7 bases, with 23 bases left between them. CDR3 sequence (DNA): TGTGCCAGCAGCGAATCATCCGGGGCCACAAAAGGGACCCAGTACTTC. Its translation: CASSESSGATKGTQYF.